The entry that follows covers one T cell receptor beta chain sequence. V lost 8 bases and J 5 bases, leaving 19 bases between the germline ends. Per germline, CDR1 MDHEN and CDR2 SYDVKM. CDR3 length equals 15 residues. There were TCR beta CDR3 regions amplified from RNA transcripts. First-round RT-PCR targeting the TCR CDR3 was performed with the HTBI primer set. In TCRdb, the multiplex PCR reads were re-called with MiXCR into one record per CDR3 protein. The sample contains some 360,000 distinct CDR3 sequences, 11% to 15% of which appear only once. The entry originates in a study of T cells in Graves' hyperthyroidism and ophthalmopathy. A lack of ophthalmopathy progression within 18 months defined stable Graves' hyperthyroidism. Each patient was aged 18 to 65 and had newly diagnosed hyperthyroidism of under 2 months' duration. 9.5 to 10 ml fresh peripheral blood yielded the PBMCs.

Material for sequencing was blood. The chain is built from TRBV28 and TRBJ1-5, with TRBD1 as a possible D gene (6 bases). The source of this sequence is a woman aged 55-70 years with Graves' hyperthyroidism. CDR3 amino acids: CASRPRGALHQPQHF. DNA of the CDR3: TGTGCCAGCCGCCCGCGGGGGGCCCTCCATCAGCCCCAGCATTTT.